This T cell receptor beta chain was recorded in a study of naive and memory T cell subsets. Trimming pared 1 base from V and 9 bases from J, leaving 7 bases between. CDR3 length: 12 residues. Germline V CDR1 and CDR2: SEHNR, FQNEAQ (reference sequence). Both TRBC1 and TRBC2 were covered by a beta constant-region primer of two equimolar oligonucleotides. The cDNA 3' end received a ligated single-stranded oligonucleotide carrying the SP2 primer and a 12-nucleotide UMI. The ligated cDNA underwent four PCR rounds using SP2 and nested alpha and beta constant-region primers. Using its own MiXCR run on the UMI-ligation and nested PCR reads, TCRdb lists one record per CDR3 protein. This sample carries about 85,000 distinct CDR3 sequences, about 12% of them seen once, and the ten largest clones take 0.75% to 1%. Sequential positive selection took CD4 T cells first, then CD8 T cells. This clonotype turned up a few times.

Sequencing input: central memory CD4+ T cells from blood. The clonotype was recovered from a human donor in good health. The chain has TRBV7-9 and TRBJ2-1; D might be TRBD1 or TRBD2, each matching 5 bases. In DNA form, the CDR3 reads TGTGCCAGCAGCTTAGAGAGGGGTGAGCAGTTCTTC. Translating it yields CASSLERGEQFF.